This is a list of T cell receptor beta chains from one sample in a study of CD8+ T cells in alopecia areata. Libraries were prepared by immunoSEQ multiplex PCR; TCRdb keeps only in-frame clonotypes and omits some of them. The repertoire consists of roughly 210,000 clones, with 43% occurring once and the leading ten covering about 2.4%. The sample in question was CD4+ T cells sorted from blood, obtained at approximately week 36, from a patient treated with tofacitinib. The receptors were sampled from a human donor with alopecia areata. Both conserved end residues are trimmed from each CDR3. Each record gives: J gene, V gene, CDR3 length, CDR3 protein.

TRBJ1-1 | TRBV29-1 | 14 | SVEQGVGVGGTEAF
TRBJ2-3 | TRBV15 | 13 | ATSRGSLHTDTQY
TRBJ2-1 | TRBV7-9 | 12 | ASSFGTADNEQF
TRBJ2-1 | TRBV29-1 | 12 | SVDRLARAGEQF
TRBJ2-4 | TRBV15 | 12 | ATSSSGTVVFQY
TRBJ2-3 | TRBV6-6 | 13 | ASSYGTGSTDTQY
TRBJ2-5 | TRBV18 | 9 | ASSQQGTQY
TRBJ1-2 | TRBV29-1 | 10 | SRLHDRYGYT
TRBJ2-7 | TRBV30 | 9 | AWSNSYEQY
TRBJ1-5 | TRBV5-4 | 14 | ASSLFGTGEPKPQH
TRBJ2-5 | TRBV29-1 | 10 | SVALAEETQY
TRBJ2-5 | TRBV5-1 | 15 | ASTRVLSGRPGETQY
TRBJ2-1 | TRBV7-2 | 14 | ASSLVGGRSYNEQF
TRBJ1-5 | TRBV15 | 15 | ATSRGLQLNSNQPQH
TRBJ2-1 | TRBV13 | 14 | ASSLGSGTGVFYTF
TRBJ2-1 | TRBV19 | 13 | ASTQRYGSYNEQF
TRBJ2-7 | TRBV11-2 | 13 | ASSFSGFISYEQY
TRBJ1-2 | TRBV6-5 | 12 | ASSYSSLVYGYT
TRBJ1-2 | TRBV25-1 | 13 | ASSETGKGVFGYT
TRBJ1-1 | TRBV7-8 | 13 | ASTMKGGENTEAF